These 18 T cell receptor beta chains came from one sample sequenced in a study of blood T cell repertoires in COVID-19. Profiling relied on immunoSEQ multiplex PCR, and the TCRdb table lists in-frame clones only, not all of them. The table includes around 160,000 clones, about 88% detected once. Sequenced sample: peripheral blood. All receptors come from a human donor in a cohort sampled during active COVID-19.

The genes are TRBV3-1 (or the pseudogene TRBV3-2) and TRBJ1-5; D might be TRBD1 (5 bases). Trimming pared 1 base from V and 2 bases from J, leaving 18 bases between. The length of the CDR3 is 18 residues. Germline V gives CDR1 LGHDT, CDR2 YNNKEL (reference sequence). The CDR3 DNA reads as TGTGCCAGCAGCCAAGCTTCATCCGGCCTAGGGGGCAATCAGCCCCAGCATTTT. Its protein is CASSQASSGLGGNQPQHF.

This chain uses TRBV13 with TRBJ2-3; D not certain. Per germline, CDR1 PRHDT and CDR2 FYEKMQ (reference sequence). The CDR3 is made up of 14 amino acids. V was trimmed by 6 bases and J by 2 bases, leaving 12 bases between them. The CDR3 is CASRTNKHTDTQYF. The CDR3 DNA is TGTGCCAGCAGAACTAACAAACACACAGATACGCAGTATTTT.

In nucleotides, the CDR3 is TGTGCCAGTAGTATTGGCGGGAACACCGGGGAGCTGTTTTTT. This encodes CASSIGGNTGELFF. The chain couples TRBV19 to TRBJ2-2; D is uncertain. There are 14 residues in the CDR3. Trimming stripped 3 bases from V and 1 base from J, with 6 bases between. The germline gives CDR1 LNHDA, CDR2 SQIVND (reference sequence).

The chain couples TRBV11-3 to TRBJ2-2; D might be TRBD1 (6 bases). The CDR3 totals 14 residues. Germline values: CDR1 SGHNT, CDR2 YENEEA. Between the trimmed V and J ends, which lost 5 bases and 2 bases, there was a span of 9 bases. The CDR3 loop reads CASSRDTNTGELFF. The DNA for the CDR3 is TGTGCCAGCAGCCGGGACACCAACACCGGGGAGCTGTTTTTT.

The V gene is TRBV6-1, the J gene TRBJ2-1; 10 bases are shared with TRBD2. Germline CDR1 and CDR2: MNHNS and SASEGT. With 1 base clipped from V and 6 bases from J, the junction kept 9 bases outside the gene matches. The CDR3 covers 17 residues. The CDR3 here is CASSEDGVAGGRNEQFF. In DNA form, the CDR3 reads TGTGCCAGCAGTGAAGATGGAGTAGCGGGGGGCCGCAATGAGCAGTTCTTC.

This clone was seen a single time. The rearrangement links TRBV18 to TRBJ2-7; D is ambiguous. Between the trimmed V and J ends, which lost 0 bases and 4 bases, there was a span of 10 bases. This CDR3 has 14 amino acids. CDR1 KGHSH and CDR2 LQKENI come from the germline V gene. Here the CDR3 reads CASSPPERRYEQYF. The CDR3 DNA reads TGTGCCAGCTCACCACCGGAGCGTAGATACGAGCAGTACTTC. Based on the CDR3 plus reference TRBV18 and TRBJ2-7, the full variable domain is NAGVMQNPRHLVRRRGQEARLRCSPMKGHSHVYWYRQLPEEGLKFMVYLQKENIIDESGMPKERFSAEFPKEGPSILRIQQVVRGDSAAYFCASSPPERRYEQYFGPGTRLTVT.

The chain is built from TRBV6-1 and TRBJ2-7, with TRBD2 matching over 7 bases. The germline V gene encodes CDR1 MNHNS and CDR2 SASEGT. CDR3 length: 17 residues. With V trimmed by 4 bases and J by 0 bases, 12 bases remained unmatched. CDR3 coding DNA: TGTGCCAGCAGTGGGGGTCGGGGCGGGAGATCCTCCTACGAGCAGTACTTC. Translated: CASSGGRGGRSSYEQYF.

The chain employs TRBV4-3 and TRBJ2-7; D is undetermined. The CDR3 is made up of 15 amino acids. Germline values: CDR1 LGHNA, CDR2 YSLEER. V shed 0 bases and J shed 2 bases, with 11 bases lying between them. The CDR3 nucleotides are TGCGCCAGCAGCCAAGATCGGCAGGTACCCTACGAGCAGTACTTC. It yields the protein CASSQDRQVPYEQYF.

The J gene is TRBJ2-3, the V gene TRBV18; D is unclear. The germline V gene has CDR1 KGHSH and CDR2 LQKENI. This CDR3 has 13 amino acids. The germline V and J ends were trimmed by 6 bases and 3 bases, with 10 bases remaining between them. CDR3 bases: TGTGCCAGCTCCCAGTCCGAAACAGATACGCAGTATTTT. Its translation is CASSQSETDTQYF.

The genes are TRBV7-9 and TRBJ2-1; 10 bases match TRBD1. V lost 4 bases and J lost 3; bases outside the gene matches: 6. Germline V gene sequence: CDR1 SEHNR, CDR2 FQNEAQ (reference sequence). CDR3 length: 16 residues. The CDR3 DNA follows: TGTGCCAGCAGCTCCGGACAGGGGGGCATCTACAATGAGCAGTTCTTC. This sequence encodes CASSSGQGGIYNEQFF.

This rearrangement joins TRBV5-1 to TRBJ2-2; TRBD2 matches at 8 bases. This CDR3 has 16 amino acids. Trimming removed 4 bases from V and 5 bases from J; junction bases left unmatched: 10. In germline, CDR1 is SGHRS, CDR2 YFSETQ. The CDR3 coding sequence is TGCGCCAGCAGCCCTTCGGGGGGGTTGAGGACCGGGGAGCTGTTTTTT. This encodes CASSPSGGLRTGELFF.

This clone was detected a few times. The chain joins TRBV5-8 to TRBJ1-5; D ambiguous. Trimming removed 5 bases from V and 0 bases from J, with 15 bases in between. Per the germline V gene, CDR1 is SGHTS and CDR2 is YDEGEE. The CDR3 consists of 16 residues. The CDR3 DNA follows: TGTGCCAGCAGTTCCGGGTCATACAATAGCAATCAGCCCCAGCATTTT. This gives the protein CASSSGSYNSNQPQHF. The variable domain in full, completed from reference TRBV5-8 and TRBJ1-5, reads EAGVTQSPTHLIKTRGQQATLRCSPISGHTSVYWYQQALGLGLQFLLWYDEGEERNRGNFPPRFSGRQFPNYSSELNVNALELEDSALYLCASSSGSYNSNQPQHFGDGTRLSIL.

This CDR3 reads CAWSGLAGLTDTQYF. As DNA, the CDR3 is TGTGCCTGGAGTGGATTAGCGGGCCTCACAGATACGCAGTATTTT. This rearrangement joins TRBV30 to TRBJ2-3, with 7 bases lining up with TRBD2. CDR3 length: 15 residues. J lost 2 bases, V lost 1 base, and 6 bases had no gene match. The V gene's germline CDR1 is GTSNPN and CDR2 SVGIG (reference sequence).

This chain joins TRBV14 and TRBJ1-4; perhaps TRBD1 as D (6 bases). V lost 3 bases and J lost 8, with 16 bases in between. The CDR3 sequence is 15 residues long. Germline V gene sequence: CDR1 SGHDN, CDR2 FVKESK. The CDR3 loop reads CASSQEGGAGEKLFF. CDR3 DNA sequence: TGTGCCAGCAGCCAGGAGGGGGGGGCTGGGGAAAAACTGTTTTTT.

The DNA for the CDR3 is TGTGCCAGCAGCTCCCGGGCTAGCGGGAGTTCCTACAATGAGCAGTTCTTC. It specifies CASSSRASGSSYNEQFF. This chain links TRBV28 with TRBJ2-1; 10 bases line up with TRBD2. Germline V lookup: CDR1 MDHEN, CDR2 SYDVKM. V shed 6 bases, J shed 1 base, and the junction held 9 bases outside the gene matches. This CDR3 comprises 17 residues.

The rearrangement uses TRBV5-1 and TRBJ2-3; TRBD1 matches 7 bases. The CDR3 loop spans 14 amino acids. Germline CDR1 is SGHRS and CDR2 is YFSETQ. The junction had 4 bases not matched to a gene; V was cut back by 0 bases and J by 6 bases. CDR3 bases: TGCGCCAGCAGCTTGGCACAGGGGATTGATACGCAGTATTTT. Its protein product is CASSLAQGIDTQYF.

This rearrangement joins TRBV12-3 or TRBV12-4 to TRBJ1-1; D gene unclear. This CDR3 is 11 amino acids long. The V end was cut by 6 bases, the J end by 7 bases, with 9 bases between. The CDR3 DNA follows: TGTGCCAGCAGGGCCGGGGTTGAAGCTTTCTTT. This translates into CASRAGVEAFF.

The CDR3 DNA is TGTGCCAGCAGGGCTCAGGGCGGAGCAGATACGCAGTATTTT. It yields the protein CASRAQGGADTQYF. The rearrangement joins TRBV27 to TRBJ2-3; D may be TRBD1 (5 bases). V lost 6 bases and J lost 4, with 14 bases in between. The CDR3 spans 14 residues. Germline V gives CDR1 MNHEY, CDR2 SMNVEV (reference sequence).